This entry lists 31 T cell receptor beta chains sequenced from one sample in a study of blood T cell repertoires in COVID-19. Some clones are missing from TCRdb's copy, which holds only in-frame ones; the method was immunoSEQ multiplex PCR. The sample has 250,000 or so clones, 85% to 95% seen once. Sequencing was carried out using PBMCs or T cells enriched from blood (not recorded which). The source is a man aged 40-49 years who had been exposed to COVID-19.

V is TRBV28 and J is TRBJ1-5; D call uncertain. Germline CDR1 reads MDHEN; CDR2 reads SYDVKM. The length of the CDR3 is 16 residues. V was trimmed by 4 bases and J by 3 bases, leaving 16 bases between them. CDR3 region: CASSSLSRVSNQPQHF. The DNA for the CDR3 is TGTGCCAGCAGTTCACTTTCTAGAGTATCCAATCAGCCCCAGCATTTT.

The gene calls are TRBV7-9 and TRBJ1-2; 7 nucleotides line up with TRBD1. The ends lost 1 base at V and 2 bases at J; junction bases unmatched: 4. Germline CDR1 SEHNR, CDR2 FQNEAQ (reference sequence). This CDR3 is built from 15 residues. Here the CDR3 DNA reads TGTGCCAGCAGCTTAGGACCGGGACAGAACTATGGCTACACCTTC. Translation: CASSLGPGQNYGYTF.

The V gene is TRBV9, the J gene TRBJ2-7; 7 nucleotides line up with TRBD2. CDR1 and CDR2 (germline): SGDLS, YYNGEE. The ends lost 0 bases at V and 3 bases at J; junction bases unmatched: 15. The length of the CDR3 is 18 residues. Written as DNA, the CDR3 is TGTGCCAGCAGCGTAGGCCCCGGGGAGAGAGCGGGATTCTACGAGCAGTACTTC. Encoded protein: CASSVGPGERAGFYEQYF.

This chain connects TRBV7-9 to TRBJ1-1; possibly TRBD1 for D (5 bases). With 2 bases removed from V and 1 base from J, the gap between germline ends came to 14 bases. The CDR3 runs 16 residues. Germline CDR1 is SEHNR and CDR2 is FQNEAQ (reference sequence). The DNA of the CDR3 is TGTGCCAGCAGCTTACGGACAAGAAGGGGGAACACTGAAGCTTTCTTT. Translating gives CASSLRTRRGNTEAFF.

The chain joins TRBV2 to TRBJ1-5; D is perhaps TRBD1 (6 bases). V was clipped by 5 bases and J by 7 bases, with 12 bases between them. CDR3 length: 13 amino acids. The germline CDR1 and CDR2 sequences are SNHLY and FYNNEI. The DNA for the CDR3 is TGTGCCAGCAGTTACAGGGTAGGCCAGCCCCAGCATTTT. Translating it yields CASSYRVGQPQHF.

The rearrangement links TRBV3-1 (or the pseudogene TRBV3-2) to TRBJ1-1, with a possible D match to TRBD1 (5 bases). Trimming took 0 bases from V and 3 from J, leaving 14 bases between them. This CDR3 comprises 16 residues. Germline V gene lookup returns CDR1 LGHDT and CDR2 YNNKEL (reference sequence). For the CDR3, the DNA is TGTGCCAGCAGCCAAGAGGCAGTCAAAGGGGACACTGAAGCTTTCTTT. It encodes CASSQEAVKGDTEAFF.

This chain uses TRBV27 with TRBJ1-1, with D tentatively TRBD1 (6 bases). Trimming removed 6 bases at V and 4 bases at J, with 15 bases between. This CDR3 contains 14 residues. The germline gives CDR1 MNHEY, CDR2 SMNVEV (reference sequence). In DNA, the CDR3 is TGTGCCAGCAGCAGGACAGTTTTGGGCACTGAAGCTTTCTTT. This sequence encodes CASSRTVLGTEAFF.

The V call is TRBV19, the J call TRBJ1-5, with D maybe TRBD1 (6 bases). The V gene lost 7 bases and the J gene lost 7 bases, with 20 bases spanning the gap. Germline values: CDR1 LNHDA, CDR2 SQIVND (reference sequence). CDR3 length: 15 amino acids. CDR3 protein: CASNSGGGRRQPQHF. DNA of the CDR3: TGTGCCAGTAACAGCGGCGGGGGGCGACGGCAGCCCCAGCATTTT. The full variable domain, completed using reference TRBV19 and TRBJ1-5, is DGGITQSPKYLFRKEGQNVTLSCEQNLNHDAMYWYRQDPGQGLRLIYYSQIVNDFQKGDIAEGYSVSREKKESFPLTVTSAQKNPTAFYLCASNSGGGRRQPQHFGDGTRLSIL.

The chain employs TRBV30 and TRBJ2-7; D perhaps matches TRBD2 (5 bases). The CDR3 runs to 15 residues. Germline V lookup: CDR1 GTSNPN, CDR2 SVGIG (reference sequence). Trimming removed 4 bases from V and 5 bases from J, with 21 bases in between. CDR3 loop: CAWNAPGSESNEQYF. The CDR3 nucleotides are TGTGCCTGGAACGCCCCGGGGAGCGAATCCAACGAGCAGTACTTC.

The genes are TRBV4-1 and TRBJ1-2, with unresolved D. Trimming shortened V by 3 bases and J by 4 bases, and 3 bases separated the two germline ends. The CDR3 consists of 11 residues. Germline lookup yields CDR1 MGHRA and CDR2 YSYEKL. CDR3: CASSHLYGYTF. The CDR3 nucleotides read TGCGCCAGCAGCCACCTCTATGGCTACACCTTC.

This clone was observed once. This rearrangement joins TRBV27 to TRBJ1-5; a possible D gene is TRBD1 (6 bases). The CDR3 sequence is 15 residues long. Germline CDR1 reads MNHEY; CDR2 reads SMNVEV (reference sequence). V dropped 2 bases and J dropped 5 bases, with 13 bases sitting between them. The CDR3 region is CASSLAGQYHQPQHF. CDR3 sequence (DNA): TGTGCCAGCAGTTTAGCCGGACAGTACCATCAGCCCCAGCATTTT.

A few counts support this clone. This specimen includes other DNA sequences encoding the same CDR3. This sequence joins TRBV6-5 and TRBJ2-7; TRBD2 might be the D (6 bases). Germline lookup yields CDR1 MNHEY and CDR2 SVGAGI. V dropped 0 bases and J dropped 4 bases, with 10 bases sitting between them. The CDR3 loop spans 14 amino acids. The CDR3 DNA reads TGTGCCAGCAGTTACTCGCGGGGTTCGTACGAGCAGTACTTC. Amino acids: CASSYSRGSYEQYF.

The chain combines TRBV5-1 with TRBJ2-1; 9 bases are a match to TRBD2. V shed 4 bases and J 8 bases; nucleotides not matched to a gene: 10. The length of the CDR3 is 15 residues. Looked up from germline, CDR1 is SGHRS and CDR2 is YFSETQ. The DNA for the CDR3 is TGCGCCAGCAGCGATAGCGGGAGTACGGTCGATGAGCAGTTCTTC. Translation gives CASSDSGSTVDEQFF.

The J gene is TRBJ1-2, the V gene TRBV27; 7 bases line up with TRBD1. V was pared by 5 bases and J by 5 bases, with 2 bases of the junction left unmatched. The CDR3 has 12 residues. CDR1 is MNHEY and CDR2 is SMNVEV in the germline V gene (reference sequence). The CDR3 here is CASSDRVYGYTF. As DNA, the CDR3 is TGTGCCAGCAGTGACAGGGTTTATGGCTACACCTTC.

The chain uses TRBV27 and TRBJ1-4; D gene unclear. Germline V gene lookup returns CDR1 MNHEY and CDR2 SMNVEV (reference sequence). The CDR3 sequence is 14 residues long. V lost 5 bases and J lost 0, with 7 bases in between. The CDR3: CASSPGTTNEKLFF. As DNA, the CDR3 is TGTGCCAGCAGTCCCGGGACAACTAATGAAAAACTGTTTTTT.

This chain joins TRBV4-1 and TRBJ2-3; the D gene is possibly TRBD1 (6 bases). The germline CDR1 and CDR2 sequences are MGHRA and YSYEKL. V shed 1 base and J shed 4 bases, with 18 bases lying between them. The CDR3 is made up of 17 amino acids. The CDR3 DNA sequence: TGCGCCAGCAGCCAAGTCAAGGGACACGGGGTGGCAGATACGCAGTATTTT. It is translated as CASSQVKGHGVADTQYF.

This sequence joins TRBV27 and TRBJ1-3, with unresolved D. Trimming cost V 9 bases and J 4 bases, with 19 bases left between them. CDR1 MNHEY and CDR2 SMNVEV come from the germline V gene (reference sequence). This CDR3 is built from 15 residues. The CDR3 here is CASTSLVGLGNTIYF. CDR3 nucleotides: TGTGCCAGTACGTCGCTGGTCGGGTTAGGAAACACCATATATTTT.

This clone has a single count. V is TRBV27 and J is TRBJ2-1; 10 bases are shared with TRBD1. Germline assignment: CDR1 MNHEY and CDR2 SMNVEV (reference sequence). The trim removed 0 bases at V and 4 bases at J, leaving 3 bases unmatched. The CDR3 extends over 16 amino acids. The CDR3 sequence: CASSLSDRGLYNEQFF. The CDR3 nucleotides read TGTGCCAGCAGTTTATCCGACAGGGGGCTATACAATGAGCAGTTCTTC.

The chain uses TRBV28 and TRBJ1-2; tentative D call: TRBD1 (6 bases). CDR1 is MDHEN, CDR2 SYDVKM, per germline. Trimming removed 6 bases from V and 3 bases from J, with 11 bases in between. The CDR3 consists of 13 residues. In DNA, the CDR3 is TGTGCCAGCAGGACAGGAATCGACTATGGCTACACCTTC. It is translated as CASRTGIDYGYTF.

The rearrangement joins TRBV5-6 to TRBJ2-5; 7 nucleotides match TRBD2. The CDR3 loop spans 15 amino acids. CDR1 and CDR2 from the germline V gene are SGHDT and YYEEEE. Trimming took 4 bases from V and 3 from J; bases not matched to a gene: 9. DNA of the CDR3: TGTGCCAGCAGCGCGATATCTCTAGCGGAAGAGACCCAGTACTTC. It is translated as CASSAISLAEETQYF.

This clone was seen once. The chain recombines TRBV24-1 with TRBJ2-2, with TRBD1 matching over 7 bases. This CDR3 region has 15 residues. After removal of 7 bases from V and 1 base from J, the junction contained 5 bases not matched to a gene. Germline V gives CDR1 KGHDR, CDR2 SFDVKD. Here the CDR3 DNA reads TGTGCCACCAGCAAGGGACAGAAGAACACCGGGGAGCTGTTTTTT. Translated, it gives CATSKGQKNTGELFF.

This chain connects TRBV7-3 to TRBJ2-3; TRBD1 matches at 10 bases. The CDR3 totals 16 residues. Germline CDR1 and CDR2: SGHTA and FQGTGA. J was trimmed by 4 bases and V by 5 bases; bases with no gene match: 9. The CDR3 coding sequence is TGTGCCAGCAGCCTTTTGGGACAGGGGTACGCAGATACGCAGTATTTT. Protein: CASSLLGQGYADTQYF.

The chain recombines TRBV9 with TRBJ2-7, with 11 bases matching TRBD1. The CDR3 covers 14 residues. Germline V gene lookup returns CDR1 SGDLS and CDR2 YYNGEE. V was pared by 3 bases and J by 2 bases, with 1 base of the junction left unmatched. The CDR3 sequence is CASSEGQGAYEQYF. CDR3 nucleotides: TGTGCCAGCAGCGAGGGACAGGGGGCCTACGAGCAGTACTTC.

The chain couples TRBV19 to TRBJ2-7; 9 bases line up with TRBD1. Germline CDR1 is LNHDA and CDR2 is SQIVND (reference sequence). V lost 2 bases, J lost 1 base, and 6 bases stayed unmatched. The CDR3 is made up of 16 amino acids. The DNA of the CDR3 is TGTGCCAGTAGTATAAACCGGGACAGGGCATCCTACGAGCAGTACTTC. This gives the protein CASSINRDRASYEQYF.

The chain employs TRBV11-3 and TRBJ1-1; D is unclear. V was cut by 2 bases and J by 4 bases, with 8 bases left in between. The CDR3 is 13 residues long. Germline V gene data show CDR1 as SGHNT and CDR2 as YENEEA. The CDR3 DNA is TGTGCCAGCAGCTTATCGGGTCCCACTGAAGCTTTCTTT. Translating it yields CASSLSGPTEAFF.

The V gene is TRBV7-3, the J gene TRBJ2-1; 8 positions agree with TRBD2. CDR3 length: 14 amino acids. Germline V gene data show CDR1 as SGHTA and CDR2 as FQGTGA. J gave up 8 bases and V 11 bases, and 14 bases lay outside the gene matches. The CDR3 reads CAGTSFPTPYEQFF. The CDR3 bases are TGTGCCGGGACTAGTTTCCCTACTCCCTATGAGCAGTTCTTC.

V usage is TRBV25-1 and J usage is TRBJ2-7; a weak D match, TRBD2 (6 bases). The germline gives CDR1 MGHDK, CDR2 SYGVNS. Deletions cut 1 base from V and 4 bases from J, with 8 bases between. The CDR3 spans 13 residues. This CDR3 is CASSEFGGYEQYF. The CDR3 DNA sequence: TGTGCCAGCAGTGAATTTGGGGGGTACGAGCAGTACTTC.

The chain couples TRBV6-6 to TRBJ2-2; 8 nucleotides align to TRBD1. CDR1 is MNHNY and CDR2 is SVGAGI in the germline V gene (reference sequence). This CDR3 has 20 amino acids. After removal of 6 bases from V and 3 bases from J, the junction contained 21 bases not matched to a gene. The DNA of the CDR3 is TGTGCCAGCAGCGCTCCCCGGACAGGGAAAGGGCTTGAGTACACCGGGGAGCTGTTTTTT. This translates into CASSAPRTGKGLEYTGELFF.

The chain joins TRBV6-2 or TRBV6-3 to TRBJ2-7, with D perhaps matching TRBD2 (6 bases). This CDR3 is built from 14 residues. Trimming pared 2 bases from V and 2 bases from J, leaving 10 bases between. Per the germline V gene, CDR1 is MNHEY and CDR2 is SVGEGT. CDR3 in DNA: TGTGCCAGCAGTTACCCCGGGGGAGCCTACGAGCAGTACTTC. It is translated as CASSYPGGAYEQYF.

V gene TRBV5-4 combines with J gene TRBJ2-5, with D possibly TRBD2 on 5 matching bases. CDR1 is SGHNT, CDR2 YYREEE, per germline (reference sequence). The CDR3 is made up of 15 amino acids. With 7 bases removed from V and 1 base from J, the gap between germline ends came to 17 bases. CDR3 amino acids: CASSEDPTSQETQYF. CDR3 DNA: TGTGCCAGCTCTGAGGACCCTACTAGCCAAGAGACCCAGTACTTC.

The rearrangement links TRBV19 to TRBJ2-1; TRBD1 is a possible D gene (5 bases). Germline loops: CDR1 LNHDA, CDR2 SQIVND (reference sequence). The CDR3 has 15 residues. V was clipped by 10 bases and J by 2 bases, with 18 bases between them. CDR3 loop: CATRVPQLPYNEQFF. CDR3 coding DNA: TGTGCCACCAGGGTTCCCCAGCTTCCCTACAATGAGCAGTTCTTC.